This T cell receptor beta chain was documented in a study of blood T cells in healthy people across ages. Sample-barcoded 5' priming and a J-beta primer mix drove a second PCR of 7 to 11 cycles. Sequencing recovered at least 3 million CDR3-containing paired-end reads from each sample. TCRdb re-analysed the 5' RACE reads in MiXCR, keeping a single row per CDR3 protein. The table shows roughly 1.5 million distinct CDR3 sequences, with approximately 42% occurring only once. Sequencing was carried out using blood. The sequence was obtained from a woman younger than 30 in good health.

The CDR3 is CASSPPETANTEAFF. The CDR3 nucleotides are TGTGCCAGCTCACCACCGGAAACAGCCAACACTGAAGCTTTCTTT. The chain carries TRBV18 and TRBJ1-1; no reliable D call. Germline V gene data show CDR1 as KGHSH and CDR2 as LQKENI. CDR3 length: 15 residues. The V and J ends lost 0 bases and 2 bases respectively, with 10 bases between them.